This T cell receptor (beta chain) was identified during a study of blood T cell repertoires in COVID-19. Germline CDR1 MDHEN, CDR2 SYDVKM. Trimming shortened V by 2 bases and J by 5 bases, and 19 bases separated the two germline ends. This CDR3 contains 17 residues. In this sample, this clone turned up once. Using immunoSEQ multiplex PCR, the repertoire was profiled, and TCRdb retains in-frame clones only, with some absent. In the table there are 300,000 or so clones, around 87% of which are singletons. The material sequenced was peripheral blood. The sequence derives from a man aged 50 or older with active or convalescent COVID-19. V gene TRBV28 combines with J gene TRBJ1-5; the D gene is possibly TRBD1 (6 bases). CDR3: CASSLALTGISYQPQHF. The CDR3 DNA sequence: TGTGCCAGCAGTTTAGCCCTGACAGGAATATCTTATCAGCCCCAGCATTTT.